This paragraph reports one T cell receptor beta chain. The antigen this receptor binds is unknown. No base quality values were provided; no much bigger clone lies one nucleotide off. The immunoSEQ Assay, a bias-controlled multiplex PCR, was used to amplify TCRbeta CDR3 regions from genomic DNA. For the original study's pipeline: The number of nucleated cells in each sample was estimated from the amplification of reference gene primers within the assay. To quantify the absolute abundance of each unique TCRbeta CDR3 rearrangement, sequence reads were collapsed and filtered. For each sample, productive Simpson clonality was calculated as the square root of Simpson's diversity index across productive rearrangements. This is the immuneACCESS table as TCRdb keeps it, with only in-frame sequences that have V and J called. A part of the clones is gone; compared with another copy, unresolved V genes explain less than half, and the rest is unexplained. V and J calls and clone size are those listed in that table; D and trimming were worked out from the DNA. The sample table lists over 130,000 clones, 60% to 80% of them with a count of one. Together, the top ten hold approximately 9.4% of the sample.

Whole blood was collected in K2EDTA tubes by collaborating institutions according to the institutions' own protocols. For TCRbeta analysis, collaborators shipped samples as frozen whole blood, isolated PBMCs, or DNA extracted from either of those sample types. This sample was included in a study of blood T cell repertoires in COVID-19 (dated by TCRdb to the early 2020s). General notes on the study: Samples covering the acute and convalescent phases of COVID-19 were provided by collaborators in the United States, Italy and Spain. Samples came from the ongoing ImmuneRACE study (first 160 participants) plus 1,254 subjects from 6 global collaborators. HLA class I and class II types, where available, came from metadata supplied by the sample provider rather than from assay-based typing. The repertoires were released in a freely available public database intended as a resource for research on the immune response to SARS-CoV-2. The sample metadata nearly always contained a de-identified subject ID, COVID-19 status, age in years and sex. Deeply sampled blood TCRbeta repertoires from subjects exposed to, actively infected with, or recovered from COVID-19 were included in the dataset. The material from the prospective study consisted of cDNA or gDNA derived from T cells, B-cell-depleted T cells, or PBMCs.

The paper's findings and limits, for the study overall: How much clinical and demographic metadata was included differed by source and by participant, and the metadata was provided uncurated.

The germline V gene provides CDR1 KGHDR and CDR2 SFDVKD. From its cysteine to its phenylalanine, the CDR3 spans 13 amino acids. Of all the DNA, just the CDR3 is kept, 39 bases in frame from base 1. Relative to germline, V is 4 bases shorter and J is 10 bases shorter, with 13 bases between their ends. The V and J genes are TRBV24-1 and TRBJ2-1; 6 matching bases give a weak D call of TRBD2. This clonotype originated in a woman aged 45 to 65 with active or convalescent COVID-19. The sample was peripheral blood. The CDR3 corresponds to CATSERDSIEQFF. The nucleotide sequence is TGTGCCACCAGTGAGAGGGACTCCATCGAGCAGTTCTTC.